The source of this T cell receptor beta chain is a study of blood T cell repertoires in COVID-19 (dated by TCRdb to the early 2020s). With regard to the full study: The collaborator samples originated in the United States, Italy and Spain and spanned the acute and convalescent phases of COVID-19. The repertoires were made available in a free public database intended to serve as a resource for research on the immune response to SARS-CoV-2. The samples were drawn from two sources: the first 160 participants of the ongoing ImmuneRACE study, and 1,254 subjects contributed by 6 global collaborators. The material from the prospective study consisted of cDNA or gDNA derived from T cells, B-cell-depleted T cells, or PBMCs. The dataset comprised deeply sampled blood TCRbeta repertoires from subjects exposed to, actively infected with, or recovered from COVID-19. The sample metadata nearly always contained a de-identified subject ID, COVID-19 status, age in years and sex. Where available, HLA class I and class II types were taken from metadata supplied by the sample provider and were not determined by assay-based typing.

TCRbeta CDR3 regions were amplified from genomic DNA by means of the immunoSEQ Assay, a bias-controlled multiplex PCR. The published analysis was carried out like this. Nucleated cell counts per sample were estimated from amplification of reference gene primers within the assay. Sequence reads were collapsed and filtered to measure the absolute abundance of every unique TCRbeta CDR3 rearrangement. Productive Simpson clonality was computed per sample as the square root of Simpson's diversity index over productive rearrangements. TCRdb's version of the immuneACCESS table is confined to in-frame rearrangements and falls short of the full clone set. An unresolved V gene accounts for under half of the shortfall where checked; the remainder is of unknown origin. Clone size and the V and J calls come from that table; the DNA yielded D and trimming. The sample table lists 110,000 or so clones, about 85% of them with a count of one. The top ten constitute around 5.5% of the sample.

The full study reports these points: The quantity of clinical and demographic metadata differed by source and by participant and was supplied without curation.

The germline V gene supplies CDR1 MDHEN and CDR2 SYDVKM. V drops 1 base and J drops 0 bases, leaving 6 bases in between. The CDR3 starts with the cysteine, ends with the phenylalanine, and has 14 residues. The only DNA kept is the CDR3, 42 bases in frame from the first base. At one collaborating source in Seattle, patients were enrolled during active infection and were followed longitudinally through the course of disease. Each collaborating institution followed its own protocols to collect whole blood in K2EDTA tubes. Collaborator samples were shipped for TCRbeta analysis as frozen whole blood, isolated PBMCs, or DNA extracted from either sample type. About this clone itself: What this receptor recognizes is not known. No much larger clonotype is one base removed from it; base qualities were not supplied.

The sequence is built from TRBV28 and TRBJ1-1, with no reliable assignment of the D segment. The clonotype originates from a woman aged 55-69 years with COVID-19, enrolled during active disease. Specimen: peripheral blood. The nucleotide sequence is TGTGCCAGCAGTTTATCAGGCATGAACACTGAAGCTTTCTTT. It codes for CASSLSGMNTEAFF.